This TCR beta chain originates from a study of T-cell reconstitution after alpha-beta-depleted transplantation in children. As it was prepared, the TCRbeta library received unique molecular identifiers. TCRdb re-derived calls from the PCR reads in MiXCR, one entry per CDR3 protein. The data contain hundreds of thousands of distinct CDR3 sequences, approximately 16% of them singletons. V was shortened by 3 bases and J by 3 bases, with 14 bases between the two germline ends. The CDR3 is 15 residues long. Germline CDR1 and CDR2: SGHRS and YFSETQ. This sequence was found in a human donor who donated a stem cell graft to a child with acute myeloid leukemia. The specimen was PBMCs from the stem cell graft donor, collected from the stem cell graft. This chain connects TRBV5-1 to TRBJ2-3; TRBD2 might be the D (6 bases). CDR3 coding DNA: TGCGCCAGCAGCTGGTACGGGGACTCTACAGATACGCAGTATTTT. Its translation is CASSWYGDSTDTQYF.